A selection of T cell receptor beta chains follows, all from one sample in a study of T-cell memory formation after mild COVID-19. MiXCR, applied by TCRdb to the 5' RACE reads, yields one record per CDR3 protein. The repertoire consists of about 440,000 distinct CDR3 sequences, with 15% to 20% occurring once and the leading ten covering roughly 8.4%. The sequenced sample was PBMCs or a T cell subset sorted from them (not recorded which). These receptors were collected from an adult woman who had mild COVID-19 (a few samples of this study predate the infection). Cell type and time point are not known. CDR3s include the opening cysteine and the closing phenylalanine or tryptophan. Expanded clones get a size class; other rows say once, few or many, or leave the size out.

J	V	size	length	CDR3
TRBJ2-7	TRBV25-1	few	14	CASSYPGLSYEQYF
TRBJ1-1	TRBV5-6	few	14	CASSSGDGNTEAFF
TRBJ2-2	TRBV3-1	few	14	CASGALEATGELFF
TRBJ2-1	TRBV7-2	-	16	CASSGTGGTYYNEQFF
TRBJ2-7	TRBV6-5	few	16	CASSTGPPEESYEQYF
TRBJ2-1	TRBV7-9	-	16	CASSAGSGGGYNEQFF
TRBJ2-5	TRBV5-4	-	17	CASSGGTSGGAQETQYF
TRBJ1-1	TRBV4-1	few	17	CASSQAGTGTVNTEAFF
TRBJ2-1	TRBV9	many	17	CASSVDPPGGLYNEQFF
TRBJ1-1	TRBV29-1	few	13	CSVVWTADLEAFF
TRBJ1-1	TRBV19	-	14	CASSIGTSRTEAFF
TRBJ1-6	TRBV6-1	-	13	CASSEWGPSPLHF
TRBJ2-7	TRBV12-3/TRBV12-4	-	16	CASSGGRGLLNYEQYF
TRBJ2-7	TRBV7-9	few	18	CASSSPGRGQGAVYEQYF
TRBJ1-2	TRBV7-9	-	12	CASSQQSYGYTF